This T cell receptor (beta chain) was recovered during a study of T cell repertoires in cytomegalovirus infection (dated by TCRdb to the late 2010s). Background for the entire study: The HLA type of each donor mattered for the analysis, because public TCR beta signatures pointed to carriage of CMV infection along with the matching HLA type. On the study overall, not on this receptor specifically: Carriers of CMV infection plus the relevant HLA type were discriminated by the cumulative frequency of public TCR beta family members in the study cohort and in an independent roughly 340-donor cohort. The ex vivo response was dominated by HLA-C-restricted CMV-specific TCR beta clonotypes, and the single most frequent clonotype in two of eight donors was supplied by these HLA-C-restricted clonotypes.

CDR1 is given as DFQATT and CDR2 as SNEGSKA, both from the germline V gene (reference sequence). Including cysteine and phenylalanine, the CDR3 has 16 amino acids. The kept DNA is CDR3 alone, 48 bases in frame from the first base. Comments on this clonotype: No cognate antigen has been identified for it. A junction boundary mismatches the germline segment, possibly from a read error.

The instrument given in TCRdb is Illumina HiSeq 1500. TCRdb reprocessed the public reads (quality trimming at Q25 with fastp, clone calling with MiXCR) and kept in-frame beta chains. Every CDR3 protein is listed once, alongside the most common genes and DNA of its rows. Recorded for this sample are 150,000 to 180,000 distinct CDR3 sequences; 23% of them occurred a single time. The ten largest clones take up 9.5% to 13% of the sample. The sequencing input was PBMCs. This TCR came from a human donor in good health (CMV status not recorded). Some clones in this sample may be carry-over from other donors' samples. This sequence uses TRBV20-1 and TRBJ2-1; 8 central nucleotides agree with TRBD1. The DNA sequence is as follows: TGCAGTGCTAGAGATCCCAGGGGGCAGTTTAACAATGCGCAGTTCTTC. This gives the protein CSARDPRGQFNNAQFF.